The 9 T cell receptor beta chains listed next were all sequenced from one sample in a study of cytomegalovirus exposure and HLA in healthy donors. Use of 60 Vbeta and 13 Jbeta primers characterized the PCR. Repertoires were generated with immunoSEQ multiplex PCR, while TCRdb's copy carries only in-frame clones and drops some. The top ten hold approximately 13% of the sample, which has roughly 70,000 clones, 75% seen once. Sequences were obtained from PBMCs. These receptors were obtained from a man between 65 and 85 years old in good health and CMV-seronegative.

J is TRBJ1-6 and V is TRBV7-6, with D possibly TRBD1 on 6 matching bases. CDR3 length: 18 residues. Germline assignment: CDR1 SGHVS and CDR2 FNYEAQ. V was trimmed by 0 bases and J by 6 bases, leaving 18 bases between them. The chain's CDR3 is CASSLALSPGQSNSPLHF. The CDR3 DNA reads TGTGCCAGCAGCTTAGCGCTTTCTCCGGGACAATCTAATTCACCCCTCCACTTT.

The V and J genes are TRBV6-5 and TRBJ2-7; D call uncertain. Trimming left V 4 bases short and J 6 bases short, with 10 bases between. The germline V gene encodes CDR1 MNHEY and CDR2 SVGAGI. The CDR3 extends over 12 amino acids. CDR3 loop: CASSSFRGEQYF. The DNA of the CDR3 is TGTGCCAGCAGTTCTTTTCGCGGCGAGCAGTACTTC.

The chain recombines TRBV5-1 with TRBJ2-7; 7 nucleotides match TRBD1. Germline V CDR1 and CDR2: SGHRS, YFSETQ. The CDR3 length is 17 residues. V shed 0 bases, J shed 0 bases, and the junction held 9 bases outside the gene matches. CDR3 sequence reads: CASSLVGDSRSSYEQYF. The CDR3 DNA sequence: TGCGCCAGCAGCTTGGTGGGGGACAGCAGGAGCTCCTACGAGCAGTACTTC.

The rearrangement joins TRBV28 to TRBJ1-2; possibly TRBD1 for D (5 bases). Germline CDR1 reads MDHEN; CDR2 reads SYDVKM. V was cut by 7 bases and J by 0 bases, with 12 bases left in between. The CDR3 is 14 residues long. CDR3 in DNA: TGTGCCAGCAATAGGGGAGGTGCTAACTATGGCTACACCTTC. Amino acid sequence: CASNRGGANYGYTF.

This clone was found a few times. The chain is built from TRBV11-2 and TRBJ2-4, with a weak D call TRBD2 (6 bases). Trimming stripped 1 base from V and 10 bases from J, with 14 bases between. The germline V gene encodes CDR1 SGHAT and CDR2 FQNNGV. This CDR3 comprises 14 residues. The CDR3 region has the DNA TGTGCCAGCAGCTTAGGTGGCGGGATCGGGATTCAGTACTTC. It yields the protein CASSLGGGIGIQYF.

This clone was recorded once. The V call is TRBV7-2, the J call TRBJ2-2; a possible D gene is TRBD1 (5 bases). The CDR3 totals 17 residues. Germline CDR1 and CDR2: SGHTA and FQGNSA. Deletions cut 3 bases from V and 4 bases from J, with 18 bases between. CDR3 sequence reads: CASSLTVLPPSTGELFF. CDR3 DNA sequence: TGTGCCAGCAGCTTGACAGTTCTGCCCCCGAGCACCGGGGAGCTGTTTTTT.

The V gene is TRBV7-2, the J gene TRBJ1-6, with 8 bases that match TRBD1. Looked up from germline, CDR1 is SGHTA and CDR2 is FQGNSA. V shed 5 bases, J shed 9 bases, and the junction held 9 bases outside the gene matches. CDR3 length: 15 residues. CDR3 residues: CASSGQGISISPLHF. The CDR3 DNA follows: TGTGCCAGCAGCGGACAGGGAATAAGTATTTCACCCCTCCACTTT.

The rearrangement joins TRBV28 to TRBJ1-1; tentatively, D is TRBD1 (5 bases). This CDR3 region has 13 residues. With 2 bases removed from V and 8 bases from J, the gap between germline ends came to 12 bases. CDR1 is MDHEN, CDR2 SYDVKM, per germline. CDR3: CASSLTAGNEAFF. CDR3 nucleotides: TGTGCCAGCAGTTTAACGGCAGGGAACGAAGCTTTCTTT.

CDR3 amino acids: CASSPISTGGGLVGELFF. In nucleotides, the CDR3 is TGTGCCAGCAGCCCGATATCGACAGGGGGCGGTTTAGTCGGGGAGCTGTTTTTT. The rearrangement uses TRBV7-6 and TRBJ2-2; 10 bases are a match to TRBD1. V shed 5 bases, J shed 7 bases, and the junction held 16 bases outside the gene matches. CDR3 length equals 18 residues. Germline V gives CDR1 SGHVS, CDR2 FNYEAQ.